What follows describes a single T cell receptor (beta chain). Its antigen is unidentified. The sample is drawn from a study of beta chain features in type 1 diabetes. The CDR3 runs 15 residues. J gave up 10 bases and V 5 bases, and 13 bases lay outside the gene matches. Germline V gene sequence: CDR1 MNHEY, CDR2 SVGAGI. Blood was collected once per donor into heparin, averaging approximately 110 mL. Central memory, naive, regulatory and stem cell-like memory CD4+ cells were sorted by CD45RO/CCR7/CD25/CD127/CD95/CD27. Expressed TCRB transcripts were sequenced, since all the RNA that had been isolated was reverse transcribed. Here immunoSEQ multiplex PCR was the method, and the copy in TCRdb shows in-frame clones only, minus some. The data hold 600,000 to 750,000 clones, with about an eighth observed a single time. Study-wide findings and caveats: A definitive answer on HLA type influencing TCRB rearrangement was not reached here. VDJ junctions from type 1 diabetes patients carried fewer insertions and larger deletions. TCRB CDR3s from Type 1 diabetes patients were moderately but significantly shorter in all four CD4+ subsets.

The sequenced sample consisted of naive CD4+ T cells from blood. The chain recombines TRBV6-5 with TRBJ2-1; 8 bases are a match to TRBD1. The clonotype was recovered from a young man with type 1 diabetes. The DNA of the CDR3 is TGTGCCAGCAGTCCTTTACAGGGGGGAGTAAAGGAGCAGTTCTTC. Its protein product is CASSPLQGGVKEQFF.